Below, 14 T cell receptor beta chains from the same sample are listed, as sequenced in a study of blood T cell repertoires in COVID-19 (dated by TCRdb to 2020 to 2022). Libraries came from the immunoSEQ multiplex PCR assay. In its TCRdb copy, this immuneACCESS table keeps in-frame sequences only and misses some clones. Where compared with another copy, unresolved V genes explain less than half of these, and the others have no known cause. Present in this sample are roughly 160,000 clones, 70% to 90% of which were seen just once. Roughly 7% of the sample belongs to the ten largest clones. The sample consisted of peripheral blood. These receptors were taken from a man between 50 and 59 years old with active or convalescent COVID-19.

This chain links TRBV6-5 with TRBJ2-5, with a weak D call TRBD1 (6 bases). Germline CDR1 reads MNHEY; CDR2 reads SVGAGI. This CDR3 is 13 amino acids long. V gave up 6 bases and J gave up 5 bases, with 13 bases separating them. The CDR3 sequence is CASSSNRVETQYF. The CDR3 coding sequence is TGTGCCAGCAGCAGCAACAGGGTTGAGACCCAGTACTTC.

This chain uses TRBV12-2 with TRBJ2-7; the DNA was not used to check the table's D call, TRBD1. TRBV12-2 is marked as a pseudogene. CDR3 length equals 11 residues. Here the CDR3 DNA reads TGTGCAAGTCGCTTAAGGGGCAGGCGGTCCTTC. This codes for CASRLRGRRSF.

This clone was found once. This chain joins TRBV5-1 and TRBJ2-5; D possibly corresponds to TRBD1 (5 bases). The CDR3 has 15 amino acids. Looked up from germline, CDR1 is SGHRS and CDR2 is YFSETQ. Trimming pared 0 bases from V and 5 bases from J, leaving 14 bases between. The CDR3 DNA reads as TGCGCCAGCAGCTTGGGGCCAGGGCAGTCGGAGACCCAGTACTTC. Translating it yields CASSLGPGQSETQYF.

V is TRBV28 and J is TRBJ1-5, with D unclear. Germline loops: CDR1 MDHEN, CDR2 SYDVKM. Trimming shortened V by 1 base and J by 2 bases, and 18 bases separated the two germline ends. This CDR3 has 18 residues. CDR3: CASSLFPVINGGNQPQHF. As DNA, the CDR3 is TGTGCCAGCAGTTTATTTCCAGTCATAAACGGGGGCAATCAGCCCCAGCATTTT.

This chain joins TRBV19 and TRBJ2-7; no clear D gene. Deletions cut 5 bases from V and 0 bases from J, with 20 bases between. CDR1 LNHDA and CDR2 SQIVND come from the germline V gene (reference sequence). The CDR3 covers 17 residues. The CDR3 sequence is CASSPQIVRQSSYEQYF. CDR3 bases: TGTGCCAGTAGTCCCCAAATTGTGAGGCAAAGCTCCTACGAGCAGTACTTC.

The chain couples TRBV2 to TRBJ1-2; D may be TRBD1 (6 bases). CDR1 SNHLY and CDR2 FYNNEI come from the germline V gene. The CDR3 has 12 amino acids. Trimming removed 8 bases at V and 4 bases at J, with 11 bases between. DNA for the CDR3: TGTGCCAGCTCTAGACAGGTCTATGGCTACACCTTC. Its protein is CASSRQVYGYTF. Full variable domain (missing parts from reference TRBV2 and TRBJ1-2): EPEVTQTPSHQVTQMGQEVILRCVPISNHLYFYWYRQILGQKVEFLVSFYNNEISEKSEIFDDQFSVERPDGSNFTLKIRSTKLEDSAMYFCASSRQVYGYTFGSGTRLTVV.

This rearrangement joins TRBV19 to TRBJ1-1; maybe TRBD1 (5 bases). Trimming left V 4 bases short and J 1 base short, with 10 bases between. Germline V gene sequence: CDR1 LNHDA, CDR2 SQIVND (reference sequence). This CDR3 is 14 amino acids long. CDR3 sequence reads: CASSKGLGNTEAFF. For the CDR3, the DNA is TGTGCCAGTAGTAAGGGGTTGGGGAACACTGAAGCTTTCTTT.

The CDR3 spells CASSWETGLSYEQYF. The CDR3 DNA sequence: TGTGCCAGCAGCTGGGAGACTGGATTGTCCTACGAGCAGTACTTC. The chain carries TRBV11-2 and TRBJ2-7; maybe TRBD2 (5 bases). The germline gives CDR1 SGHAT, CDR2 FQNNGV. Between the trimmed V and J ends, which lost 4 bases and 1 base, there was a span of 14 bases. The CDR3 consists of 15 residues.

This chain uses TRBV28 with TRBJ2-3; D call uncertain. This CDR3 spans 18 amino acids. V was pared by 5 bases and J by 0 bases, with 21 bases between. Germline values: CDR1 MDHEN, CDR2 SYDVKM. This CDR3 is CASSPNWSRRESTDTQYF. Written as DNA, the CDR3 is TGTGCCAGCAGTCCCAACTGGTCTAGACGTGAAAGCACAGATACGCAGTATTTT.

This chain uses TRBV6-2 or TRBV6-3 with TRBJ1-1; 7 bases fit TRBD1. The CDR3 consists of 16 residues. CDR1 and CDR2 (germline): MNHEY, SVGEGT. The ends lost 1 base at V and 0 bases at J; junction bases unmatched: 5. The CDR3 protein is CASSYLTTGMNTEAFF. CDR3 sequence (DNA): TGTGCCAGCAGTTACTTGACGACAGGGATGAACACTGAAGCTTTCTTT.

This clone was counted a single time. The rearrangement links TRBV19 to TRBJ1-5; D gene unclear. Per germline, CDR1 LNHDA and CDR2 SQIVND (reference sequence). The CDR3 length is 14 residues. V was shortened by 4 bases and J by 5 bases, with 12 bases between the two germline ends. CDR3 nucleotide sequence: TGTGCCAGTAGTACCCGCAGGTGGGATCAGCCCCAGCATTTT. This gives the protein CASSTRRWDQPQHF.

The chain combines TRBV12-3 or TRBV12-4 with TRBJ1-2; no clear D. Trimming pared 6 bases from V and 4 bases from J, leaving 12 bases between. The CDR3 covers 13 residues. CDR3 coding DNA: TGTGCCAGCAGCCCGGCCCCGGGCTATGGCTACACCTTC. Its protein is CASSPAPGYGYTF.

This rearrangement joins TRBV19 to TRBJ1-5; D is possibly TRBD1 (5 bases). Trimming removed 7 bases at V and 7 bases at J, with 17 bases between. The CDR3 has 14 amino acids. Germline V lookup: CDR1 LNHDA, CDR2 SQIVND (reference sequence). This CDR3 is CASTSGGGSQPQHF. As DNA, the CDR3 is TGTGCCAGTACCTCTGGCGGGGGAAGCCAGCCCCAGCATTTT.

The chain carries TRBV10-2 and TRBJ1-2; TRBD1 aligns across 11 bases. CDR1 WSHSY and CDR2 SAAADI come from the germline V gene. The V segment lost 3 bases and the J segment 8 bases; nucleotides outside the gene matches: 8. The CDR3 contains 15 residues. The CDR3 DNA sequence: TGCGCCAGCAGTGAATCCGGACAGGGGGCATGGGGCTACACCTTC. This gives the protein CASSESGQGAWGYTF.